Below are 24 T cell receptor beta chains sequenced from a single sample in a study of shared clonotypes between healthy human individuals. Method: immunoSEQ multiplex PCR; TCRdb's copy keeps in-frame clones and lacks some. This table has some 2,400,000 clones, approximately 96% appearing once. Sequenced material: naive CD4+ T cells sorted from blood. Sample subset: CD45RA+ positively selected. These receptors were taken from a man aged 18 to 29 in good health.

CDR3 DNA: TGTGCCAGCAGTGACCTCGAGCAATTGAGAGGCTACACCTTC. Translation gives CASSDLEQLRGYTF. This chain links TRBV25-1 with TRBJ1-2; D is undetermined. Trimming left V 3 bases short and J 8 bases short, with 16 bases between. Germline V lookup: CDR1 MGHDK, CDR2 SYGVNS. CDR3 length equals 14 residues.

About this clone itself: Other nucleotide sequences from this sample produce the same CDR3. The V and J genes are TRBV5-1 and TRBJ1-2; 7 bases fit TRBD1. The CDR3 sequence is 13 residues long. Germline CDR1 reads SGHRS; CDR2 reads YFSETQ. Losses at the gene ends were 2 bases for V and 3 bases for J; bases not matched to a gene: 1. Here the CDR3 reads CASSLDRDYGYTF. CDR3 DNA sequence: TGCGCCAGCAGCTTAGACAGGGACTATGGCTACACCTTC.

The chain employs TRBV25-1 and TRBJ2-7; D is perhaps TRBD1 (5 bases). The V gene lost 2 bases and the J gene lost 9 bases, with 14 bases spanning the gap. CDR1 MGHDK and CDR2 SYGVNS come from the germline V gene. The CDR3 covers 13 residues. CDR3 protein: CASSESQGRRQYF. DNA for the CDR3: TGTGCCAGCAGTGAAAGTCAGGGTCGAAGGCAGTACTTC.

The chain links TRBV7-9 to TRBJ1-3; D not certain. Germline V gene data show CDR1 as SEHNR and CDR2 as FQNEAQ (reference sequence). With 2 bases removed from V and 0 bases from J, the gap between germline ends came to 8 bases. The CDR3 has 15 amino acids. As DNA, the CDR3 is TGTGCCAGCAGCTTACCAGCGAGCTCTGGAAACACCATATATTTT. Amino acid sequence: CASSLPASSGNTIYF. The whole variable domain, filled in from reference TRBV7-9 and TRBJ1-3, reads DTGVSQNPRHKITKRGQNVTFRCDPISEHNRLYWYRQTLGQGPEFLTYFQNEAQLEKSRLLSDRFSAERPKGSFSTLEIQRTEQGDSAMYLCASSLPASSGNTIYFGEGSWLTVV.

V gene TRBV5-1 combines with J gene TRBJ2-5; 10 bases are shared with TRBD2. V lost 4 bases and J lost 5; bases outside the gene matches: 2. CDR1 is SGHRS and CDR2 is YFSETQ in the germline V gene. The CDR3 loop spans 13 amino acids. CDR3 amino acids: CASSTSGDETQYF. The CDR3 region has the DNA TGCGCCAGCAGCACTAGCGGGGATGAGACCCAGTACTTC.

The rearrangement uses TRBV27 and TRBJ1-5; perhaps TRBD1 as D (6 bases). V was shortened by 7 bases and J by 0 bases, with 16 bases between the two germline ends. This CDR3 region has 16 residues. Per the germline V gene, CDR1 is MNHEY and CDR2 is SMNVEV (reference sequence). The chain's CDR3 is CASTEAGADSNQPQHF. CDR3 nucleotide sequence: TGTGCCAGCACGGAGGCAGGGGCCGATAGCAATCAGCCCCAGCATTTT.

This chain uses TRBV5-1 with TRBJ2-7; D may match TRBD1 or TRBD2 (5 bases each). CDR1 and CDR2 (germline): SGHRS, YFSETQ. V lost 4 bases, J lost 3 bases, and 11 bases lay in between. The CDR3 loop spans 13 amino acids. The CDR3 here is CASSQGPDYEQYF. Here the CDR3 DNA reads TGCGCCAGCAGCCAGGGACCTGACTACGAGCAGTACTTC.

This chain links TRBV19 with TRBJ2-4; D is unresolved. V lost 7 bases to trimming and J lost 0 bases, with 16 bases between them. The CDR3 loop spans 16 amino acids. Per the germline V gene, CDR1 is LNHDA and CDR2 is SQIVND (reference sequence). CDR3 amino acids: CASNEVGPLAKNIQYF. Written as DNA, the CDR3 is TGTGCCAGTAATGAGGTTGGACCCTTAGCCAAAAACATTCAGTACTTC.

The rearrangement uses TRBV5-6 and TRBJ2-7, with 8 bases lining up with TRBD1. V shed 3 bases, J shed 2 bases, and the junction held 10 bases outside the gene matches. The CDR3 contains 16 residues. The germline gives CDR1 SGHDT, CDR2 YYEEEE. CDR3 coding DNA: TGTGCCAGCAGCTCGCGGGACAGGCAACCCGCCTACGAGCAGTACTTC. Its protein is CASSSRDRQPAYEQYF.

The chain combines TRBV27 with TRBJ2-7, with 12 bases fitting TRBD2. The J segment lost 3 bases and the V segment lost 6 bases, leaving 6 bases of the junction unmatched. Germline V lookup: CDR1 MNHEY, CDR2 SMNVEV (reference sequence). CDR3 length: 15 amino acids. CDR3 nucleotides: TGTGCCAGCAGGATAGGGACTAGCGGGCGCTACGAGCAGTACTTC. Protein: CASRIGTSGRYEQYF.

This clone was detected once. This chain links TRBV7-2 with TRBJ2-7; TRBD2 aligns across 8 bases. Germline V gene sequence: CDR1 SGHTA, CDR2 FQGNSA. With V trimmed by 4 bases and J by 3 bases, 20 bases remained unmatched. The CDR3 runs to 19 residues. The CDR3 protein is CASSSFHSISGSAIYEQYF. CDR3 in DNA: TGTGCCAGCAGCTCATTCCATTCCATAAGCGGGAGTGCGATCTACGAGCAGTACTTC.

The chain carries TRBV4-3 and TRBJ2-2, with 9 bases lining up with TRBD2. Germline trimming cut 4 bases from V and 5 bases from J; bases unmatched to any gene: 8. The CDR3 totals 16 residues. Germline CDR1 reads LGHNA; CDR2 reads YSLEER. CDR3: CASSLSAAGGTGELFF. The DNA for the CDR3 is TGCGCCAGCAGCCTGTCCGCAGCGGGAGGTACCGGGGAGCTGTTTTTT.

This rearrangement joins TRBV12-5 to TRBJ1-2; D not resolved. This CDR3 contains 16 residues. CDR1 LGHNT and CDR2 FRNRAP come from the germline V gene. The V and J ends lost 0 bases and 0 bases respectively, with 11 bases between them. The CDR3 coding sequence is TGTGCTAGTGGTTTGGTCCCTGGGGTTACTAACTATGGCTACACCTTC. Encoded protein: CASGLVPGVTNYGYTF.

Notes on this clone: The identical CDR3 is also encoded by other nucleotide sequences in the sample. CDR3 DNA sequence: TGTGCCTGGGGACAGGGGAATCAGCCCCAGCATTTT. It specifies CAWGQGNQPQHF. The V call is TRBV30, the J call TRBJ1-5; 9 nucleotides agree with TRBD1. V lost 5 bases and J lost 4; bases outside the gene matches: 0. CDR3 length equals 12 residues. Germline CDR1 GTSNPN, CDR2 SVGIG (reference sequence). Together with reference TRBV30 and TRBJ1-5, the CDR3 gives the full variable domain: SQTIHQWPATLVQPVGSPLSLECTVEGTSNPNLYWYRQAAGRGLQLLFYSVGIGQISSEVPQNLSASRPQDRQFILSSKKLLLSDSGFYLCAWGQGNQPQHFGDGTRLSIL.

The CDR3: CAWRQTTGGGYTF. The DNA of the CDR3 is TGTGCCTGGAGACAAACAACAGGGGGCGGCTACACCTTC. The rearrangement joins TRBV30 to TRBJ1-2, with 9 bases fitting TRBD1. Germline V gene lookup returns CDR1 GTSNPN and CDR2 SVGIG (reference sequence). The CDR3 has 13 residues. The V and J ends lost 3 bases and 8 bases, in that order; junction bases with no gene match: 7.

This clone was seen only once. Distinct nucleotide sequences in the sample also encode this CDR3. This chain connects TRBV18 to TRBJ2-5; D is unclear. The germline V and J ends were trimmed by 3 bases and 3 bases, with 8 bases remaining between them. The germline gives CDR1 KGHSH, CDR2 LQKENI. There are 13 residues in the CDR3. CDR3 region: CASSPGLKETQYF. The CDR3 DNA sequence: TGTGCCAGCTCACCCGGTTTGAAAGAGACCCAGTACTTC. Full variable domain (rest looked up from reference TRBV18 and TRBJ2-5): NAGVMQNPRHLVRRRGQEARLRCSPMKGHSHVYWYRQLPEEGLKFMVYLQKENIIDESGMPKERFSAEFPKEGPSILRIQQVVRGDSAAYFCASSPGLKETQYFGPGTRLLVL.

Concerning this clone itself: This specimen includes other DNA sequences encoding the same CDR3. The chain uses TRBV5-1 and TRBJ1-6, with a tentative D call TRBD1 (6 bases). The V gene lost 2 bases and the J gene lost 4 bases, with 7 bases spanning the gap. CDR1 and CDR2 from the germline V gene are SGHRS and YFSETQ. CDR3 length: 14 amino acids. The CDR3: CASSLGQYNSPLHF. Here the CDR3 DNA reads TGCGCCAGCAGCTTAGGACAGTATAATTCACCCCTCCACTTT.

A word on this clone: One junction end disagrees with the germline gene, perhaps due to a read error. V gene TRBV28 combines with J gene TRBJ1-5, with 8 bases fitting TRBD1. Germline loops: CDR1 MDHEN, CDR2 SYDVKM. The CDR3 totals 16 residues. This CDR3 is CASTLAGQVSNQPQHF. For the CDR3, the DNA is TGTGCCAGCACTTTAGCGGGACAGGTTAGCAATCAGCCCCAGCATTTT.

CDR3 sequence (DNA): TGCGCCAGCAGCCCCTACATATGGACAGCAAACACCGGGGAGCTGTTTTTT. Protein product: CASSPYIWTANTGELFF. The chain combines TRBV5-1 with TRBJ2-2, with D possibly matching TRBD1 (6 bases). The CDR3 consists of 17 residues. The V gene lost 4 bases and the J gene lost 2 bases, with 18 bases spanning the gap. Germline V lookup: CDR1 SGHRS, CDR2 YFSETQ.

The V and J genes are TRBV18 and TRBJ2-7; tentative D call: TRBD2 (6 bases). Trimming pared 1 base from V and 4 bases from J, leaving 23 bases between. Germline values: CDR1 KGHSH, CDR2 LQKENI. This CDR3 region has 18 residues. CDR3 in amino acids: CASSPLGVNRGYAYEQYF. CDR3 DNA sequence: TGTGCCAGCTCACCACTCGGGGTCAATCGGGGGTACGCGTACGAGCAGTACTTC.

J is TRBJ2-6 and V is TRBV27; D may be TRBD1 or TRBD2 (6 bases each). Germline V gene data show CDR1 as MNHEY and CDR2 as SMNVEV (reference sequence). This CDR3 is 16 amino acids long. Trimming took off 3 bases at V and 8 bases at J, with 17 bases between the two ends. The CDR3 region is CASSLTIGGSPNVLTF. CDR3 coding DNA: TGTGCCAGCAGTTTGACCATAGGGGGGTCTCCCAACGTCCTGACTTTC.

The chain couples TRBV19 to TRBJ2-6; D gene unclear. The CDR3 sequence is 13 residues long. Trimming pared 9 bases from V and 7 bases from J, leaving 13 bases between. Germline V gene data show CDR1 as LNHDA and CDR2 as SQIVND (reference sequence). CDR3 sequence: CASQSPEANVLTF. CDR3 nucleotide sequence: TGTGCCAGCCAATCGCCCGAAGCCAACGTCCTGACTTTC.

The genes are TRBV5-6 and TRBJ1-2, with 7 positions matching TRBD1. Germline V gene lookup returns CDR1 SGHDT and CDR2 YYEEEE. Trimming cost V 1 base and J 4 bases; bases outside gene matches: 7. This CDR3 comprises 15 residues. The CDR3 DNA is TGTGCCAGCAGCTTGATCGACAGGGATATCTATGGCTACACCTTC. It translates to CASSLIDRDIYGYTF.

This clone appeared once. The chain is built from TRBV5-4 and TRBJ2-2; D may be TRBD1 (6 bases). Per the germline V gene, CDR1 is SGHNT and CDR2 is YYREEE (reference sequence). The CDR3 covers 14 residues. V was trimmed by 4 bases and J by 1 base, leaving 8 bases between them. The CDR3 sequence: CASSMGQNTGELFF. In DNA, the CDR3 is TGTGCCAGCAGCATGGGACAGAACACCGGGGAGCTGTTTTTT.